This T cell receptor beta chain was sequenced for a study of regulatory T cells in long-lasting Graves disease. The time point was: newly diagnosed GD, antithyroid drugs for less than 3 months. Extracted PBMC RNA gave rise to the TCR library. This clonotype was found many times. Sequencing libraries for TCR beta were prepared with iRepertoire HTBI primers and Arm-PCR of CDR3 regions. TCRdb called the multiplex PCR reads again in MiXCR, with one record for every CDR3 protein. The sample carries approximately 210,000 distinct CDR3 sequences, about a sixth recorded once. CDR1 and CDR2 from the germline V gene are DFQATT and SNEGSKA (reference sequence). CDR3 length equals 14 residues. V shed 3 bases, J shed 3 bases, and the junction held 5 bases outside the gene matches.

This receptor was obtained from a female donor with Graves disease. The material sequenced was peripheral blood mononuclear cells (PBMCs), taken at new diagnosis, from a patient treated with antithyroid drugs. The chain links TRBV20-1 to TRBJ2-7, with 10 bases lining up with TRBD1. CDR3 DNA sequence: TGCAGTGCTAGGTCGACAGGGGGCTACTACGAGCAGTACTTC. Its protein product is CSARSTGGYYEQYF.